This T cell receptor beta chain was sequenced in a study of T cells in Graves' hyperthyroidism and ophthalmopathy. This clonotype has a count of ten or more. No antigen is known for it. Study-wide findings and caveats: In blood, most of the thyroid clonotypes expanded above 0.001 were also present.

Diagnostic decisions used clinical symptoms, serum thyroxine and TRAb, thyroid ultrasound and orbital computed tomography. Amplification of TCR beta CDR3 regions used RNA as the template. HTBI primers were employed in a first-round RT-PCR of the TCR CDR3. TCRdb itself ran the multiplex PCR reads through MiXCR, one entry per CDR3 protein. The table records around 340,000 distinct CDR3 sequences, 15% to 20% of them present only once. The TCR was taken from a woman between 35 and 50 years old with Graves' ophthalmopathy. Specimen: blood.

CDR3 nucleotide sequence: TGTGCCAGCAGTTACTCTGGACTAGCCGACGAGCAGTACTTC. This codes for CASSYSGLADEQYF. The chain combines TRBV6-5 with TRBJ2-7; 8 positions agree with TRBD2. The CDR3 runs to 14 residues. Germline-derived CDR1 and CDR2 are MNHEY and SVGAGI. J was trimmed by 5 bases and V by 0 bases; bases with no gene match: 3.